This record concerns one T cell receptor beta chain sequence. Its antigen is as yet unknown. This sample was taken from a study of T cell responses to AZD1222 COVID-19 vaccine. Overall study context: Pooling was applied to second doses at about 4 or about 12 weeks. Regarding the study as a whole: It should be noted that donors were predominantly white British and more often female, and clonal diversity was possibly underestimated. Reportedly, nearly half of unique spike TCRs recognized epitopes outside B.1.351/B.1.1.7 mutations. A rise in Spike-specific TCR breadth and depth followed two AZD1222 doses.

Trimming took off 1 base at V and 2 bases at J, with 13 bases between the two ends. The CDR3 has 16 amino acids. In germline, CDR1 is SGHTS, CDR2 YDEGEE. Sequencing was performed with immunoSEQ multiplex PCR; in TCRdb, only in-frame clones are kept and a portion is missing. The data hold roughly 140,000 clones, with approximately 90% observed a single time. The material sequenced was peripheral blood, taken on day 0 of AZD1222 vaccination. The chain joins TRBV5-8 to TRBJ2-1; no firm D call. The clonotype originates from an adult in good health. DNA of the CDR3: TGTGCCAGCAGCTTGTTGGCTGGTTTTCCCTACAATGAGCAGTTCTTC. It yields the protein CASSLLAGFPYNEQFF. Using reference TRBV5-8 and TRBJ2-1 for the parts outside the CDR3, the full variable domain is EAGVTQSPTHLIKTRGQQATLRCSPISGHTSVYWYQQALGLGLQFLLWYDEGEERNRGNFPPRFSGRQFPNYSSELNVNALELEDSALYLCASSLLAGFPYNEQFFGPGTRLTVL.